This entry describes one T cell receptor beta chain. The target antigen is unknown. The PCR was carried out with 60 Vbeta primers and 13 Jbeta primers. The table came from immunoSEQ multiplex PCR; TCRdb's copy has only in-frame clones and leaves some out. The data contain 150,000 to 200,000 clones, about four fifths of them singletons. The source of the sample is a study of cytomegalovirus exposure and HLA in healthy donors. Study-wide context: An early release of data contained some 80 million unique TCRs, which came from HLA-typed donors. Whole-study results and caveats: A few chains linked to CMV were shown in vitro to be specific for CMV antigens. Accurate predictions that matched the HLA-A and HLA-B alleles of most subjects were reportedly made from TCR beta sequences.

V was pared by 1 base and J by 1 base, with 11 bases between. Germline V gene data show CDR1 as SGHTS and CDR2 as YDEGEE. The CDR3 covers 15 residues. J is TRBJ1-2 and V is TRBV5-8; D is unresolved. This clonotype was obtained from a woman between 45 and 65 years old in good health and CMV-seronegative. The source material was PBMCs. The CDR3 nucleotides are TGTGCCAGCAGCTTGCCGTCTTTACATAACTATGGCTACACCTTC. It is translated as CASSLPSLHNYGYTF.